This T cell receptor beta chain derives from a study of T cells in Graves' hyperthyroidism and ophthalmopathy. The sample holds a few counts of this clonotype. V was trimmed by 2 bases and J by 13 bases, leaving 13 bases between them. Germline loops: CDR1 SEHNR, CDR2 FQNEAQ (reference sequence). The CDR3 totals 12 residues. Amplification of TCR beta CDR3 regions was performed using RNA transcripts as template. The HTBI primer set drove a first-round RT-PCR of the TCR CDR3. TCRdb passed the multiplex PCR reads through MiXCR, listing each CDR3 protein once. This table has 30,000 to 40,000 distinct CDR3 sequences, roughly 50% appearing once.

The gene calls are TRBV7-9 and TRBJ2-3; D is perhaps TRBD2 (6 bases). This sequence originates from a man aged 40-49 years with Graves' ophthalmopathy. The sample taken for sequencing was blood. The CDR3 is CASSLPGLREYF. CDR3 nucleotides: TGTGCCAGCAGCTTACCGGGACTCAGGGAGTATTTT.